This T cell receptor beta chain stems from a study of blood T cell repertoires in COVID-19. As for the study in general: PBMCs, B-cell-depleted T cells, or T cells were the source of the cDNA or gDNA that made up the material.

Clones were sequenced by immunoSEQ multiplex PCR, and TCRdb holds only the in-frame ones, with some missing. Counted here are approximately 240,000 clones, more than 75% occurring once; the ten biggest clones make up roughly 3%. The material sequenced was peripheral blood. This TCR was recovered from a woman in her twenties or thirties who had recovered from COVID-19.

The CDR3 bases are TGTGCCAGCAGTGATCGACAGGGAGGACAGCCCCAGCATTTT. This codes for CASSDRQGGQPQHF. The rearrangement links TRBV2 to TRBJ1-5; 7 bases line up with TRBD1. With 3 bases clipped from V and 7 bases from J, the junction kept 6 bases outside the gene matches. Germline loops: CDR1 SNHLY, CDR2 FYNNEI. The CDR3 contains 14 residues.